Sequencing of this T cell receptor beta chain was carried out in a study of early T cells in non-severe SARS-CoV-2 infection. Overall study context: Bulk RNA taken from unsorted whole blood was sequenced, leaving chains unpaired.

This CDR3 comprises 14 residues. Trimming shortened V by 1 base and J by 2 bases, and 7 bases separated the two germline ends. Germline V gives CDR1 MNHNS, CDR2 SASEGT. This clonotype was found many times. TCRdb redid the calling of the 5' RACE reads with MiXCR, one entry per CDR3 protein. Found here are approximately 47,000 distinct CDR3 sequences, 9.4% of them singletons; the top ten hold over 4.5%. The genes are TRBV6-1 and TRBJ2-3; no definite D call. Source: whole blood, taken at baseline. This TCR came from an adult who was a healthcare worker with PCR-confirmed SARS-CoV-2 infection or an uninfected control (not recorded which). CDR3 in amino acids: CASSEGRTTDTQYF. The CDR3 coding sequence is TGTGCCAGCAGTGAAGGACGGACCACAGATACGCAGTATTTT.